Described below is a single TCR beta chain sequence and its context. As yet, its antigen is unknown. Extraction of RNA preceded its reverse transcription into cDNA, which served as the sequencing template. Assay used: immunoSEQ multiplex PCR; TCRdb lists only in-frame clones, some missing. This sample has 150,000 to 200,000 clones, with roughly 60% found just once. Specified treatment: oral pan-JAK inhibitor, 5-10 mg twice daily. Between the trimmed V and J ends, which lost 0 bases and 2 bases, there was a span of 8 bases. Germline-derived CDR1 and CDR2 are LNHNV and YYDKDF (reference sequence). This CDR3 has 14 residues. The data are from a study of CD8+ T cells in alopecia areata. General study findings and limits: Under tofacitinib, numerous expanded lesional clonotypes remained detectable in scalp and blood.

The material was CD4+ T cells sorted from blood, obtained at week 24, from a patient treated with tofacitinib. The clonotype originates from a human donor with alopecia areata. J is TRBJ2-7 and V is TRBV15; D tentatively reads TRBD1 or TRBD2 (5 bases each). CDR3 in DNA: TGTGCCACCAGCAGAGATCGGGGCACCTACGAGCAGTACTTC. Protein product: CATSRDRGTYEQYF.